This T cell receptor beta chain was retrieved from a study of blood T cell repertoires in COVID-19. Sequencing was performed with immunoSEQ multiplex PCR; in TCRdb, only in-frame clones are kept and a portion is missing. Among about 410,000 clones, over 75% were seen once, and the ten largest hold around 1.5%. In germline, CDR1 is SGHAT, CDR2 FQNNGV. There are 11 residues in the CDR3. With 5 bases removed from V and 14 bases from J, the gap between germline ends came to 13 bases. Sequenced input: peripheral blood. The clonotype was recovered from a woman aged 40 to 50 with COVID-19, enrolled during active disease. V and J are TRBV11-2 and TRBJ2-1; D is undetermined. CDR3 loop: CASSPGSLEFF. Written as DNA, the CDR3 is TGTGCCAGCAGCCCCGGGTCCCTGGAGTTCTTC.